This TCR beta chain derives from a study of tumor-infiltrating lymphocytes in primary liver carcinoma. About the research overall: Tumor stage was T1-T3 N0M0, and tumor size was roughly 4 to 10 cm across. Sequenced samples came back with roughly 3.5 to 8 million productive TCRbeta reads, and the counts looked alike across tissue types.

Turning to this clonotype: Compared with germline, one end of the junction differs, possibly owing to a read error.

Germline assignment: CDR1 SQVTM and CDR2 ANQGSEA. The CDR3 covers 11 residues. TCR beta cDNA was prepared out of about 530 ng total RNA by means of a constant-region primer. ARM-PCR, slightly modified, supplied the TCR beta libraries through three nested multiplex PCR rounds. Researchers ran the first two PCR rounds for about 11 cycles each with TRBV1-TRBV30 forward primers and a C-beta reverse primer. One entry per CDR3 protein, called by TCRdb with MiXCR from the multiplex PCR reads. The table has about 43,000 distinct CDR3 sequences, approximately 70% seen once. The source material, about 19-30 mg of unsorted bulk tissue, was used to co-extract RNA and DNA. Each sampled tumor had five separate regions taken from it. The study found over 90% viable tumor cells in every tumor sample.

The sequenced sample consisted of liver tumor tissue from sampling region 2. Sample subset: tumor region T2, inferior pole. The receptor comes from a man in his forties or fifties with primary liver carcinoma and hepatitis B virus infection. V usage is TRBV29-1 and J usage is TRBJ2-7; no clear D. The chain's CDR3 is CSVEKSDEQYF. The DNA of the CDR3 is TGCAGCGTTGAAAAAAGTGACGAGCAGTATTTC.